This T cell receptor beta chain stems from a study of blood T cell repertoires in COVID-19 (dated by TCRdb to the early 2020s). With regard to the full study: Collaborator samples came from the United States, Italy and Spain and covered acute and convalescent phases of COVID-19. Subjects who had been exposed to COVID-19, were actively infected with it, or had recovered from it provided the deeply sampled blood TCRbeta repertoires that made up the dataset. Where available, HLA class I and class II types were taken from metadata supplied by the sample provider and were not determined by assay-based typing. The samples were drawn from two sources: the first 160 participants of the ongoing ImmuneRACE study, and some 1,300 subjects contributed by 6 global collaborators. The repertoires were released in a freely available public database intended as a resource for research on the immune response to SARS-CoV-2. Sample metadata almost always included a de-identified subject ID, COVID-19 status, age in years and sex. The material from the prospective study consisted of cDNA or gDNA derived from T cells, B-cell-depleted T cells, or PBMCs. Study-wide findings and limitations: The amount of clinical and demographic metadata varied by source and participant and was provided uncurated.

The germline V gene provides CDR1 SGHVS and CDR2 FQNEAQ. Trimmed from V: 5 bases; trimmed from J: 2 bases; junction bases lacking a gene match: 9. From cysteine to phenylalanine, the CDR3 is 16 amino acids long. Only the CDR3 region is kept as DNA, spanning 48 bases read in frame from base 1. The immunoSEQ Assay, a bias-controlled multiplex PCR, was used to amplify TCRbeta CDR3 regions from genomic DNA. Turning to the authors' computational methods: The number of nucleated cells in each sample was estimated from the amplification of reference gene primers within the assay. Sequence reads were collapsed and filtered to measure the absolute abundance of every unique TCRbeta CDR3 rearrangement. For each sample, productive Simpson clonality was calculated by taking the square root of Simpson's diversity index across productive rearrangements. Sourced from immuneACCESS, this table was stored by TCRdb with only in-frame sequences that have V and J called. A share of the clones is absent; for the studies checked, an unresolved V gene accounts for under half, and the remainder has no known explanation. V and J calls and clone size follow that table, whereas D and trimming were derived from the DNA. Counted in this sample were about 57,000 clones; about 90% of them appeared once. The biggest ten clones account for 4.5% to 6% of the sample.

Note on this clone: Its binding antigen is unknown. Base qualities were left out, and no much larger clone turns up one base away.

The collaborating institutions used their own protocols to collect whole blood in K2EDTA tubes. Collaborator samples were shipped for TCRbeta analysis as frozen whole blood, isolated PBMCs, or DNA extracted from either sample type. The sample comprised peripheral blood. This receptor was obtained from a human donor in a cohort sampled during active COVID-19. The sequence is built from TRBV7-8 and TRBJ1-3, and 7 junctional nucleotides match TRBD1. Read as DNA, the sequence is TGTGCCAGCAGCGAACACAGGGGTTCCCCTGGAAACACCATATATTTT. Its translation reads: CASSEHRGSPGNTIYF.